This TCR beta chain derives from a study of blood T cell repertoires in COVID-19. The wider study: Samples came from the United States, Italy and Spain, spanning acute and convalescent COVID-19.

The CDR3 covers 15 residues. CDR1 is MNHEY, CDR2 SVGEGT, per germline. With 5 bases clipped from V and 0 bases from J, the junction kept 3 bases outside the gene matches. Researchers sorted participants into cohorts using their self-reported clinical history. The data were produced by immunoSEQ multiplex PCR, yet TCRdb's version contains in-frame clones alone and is incomplete. The table has a few hundred thousand clones, around 83% seen once; the top ten hold 5% to 6%. This chain uses TRBV6-2 or TRBV6-3 with TRBJ1-3, with 8 positions matching TRBD1. This sequence was found in a woman aged 50 to 60 who had recovered from COVID-19. Sequenced: PBMCs or T cells enriched from blood (not recorded which). This CDR3 is CASSRDRRSGNTIYF. CDR3 in DNA: TGTGCCAGCAGTCGGGACAGGCGCTCTGGAAACACCATATATTTT.